The clone carrying this T cell receptor (beta chain) was observed a handful of times. This entry belongs to a study of shared T cell receptors in the human thymus. Repertoires were generated with immunoSEQ multiplex PCR, while TCRdb's copy carries only in-frame clones and drops some. The sample yields some 720,000 clones, over 75% seen once. V was pared by 0 bases and J by 6 bases, with 8 bases between. CDR1 LNHDA and CDR2 SQIVND come from the germline V gene (reference sequence). The CDR3 length is 14 residues. This same sample was also part of a study on human thymus T cells. From that second work: Resections from corrective heart surgery provided thymus tissue.

This receptor was taken from a boy in the first two years of life with a congenital heart defect. The rearrangement links TRBV19 to TRBJ2-2, with D hard to call. Specimen: thymocytes. CDR3 bases: TGTGCCAGTAGTATAGACGGAGTGTCCGGGGAGCTGTTTTTT. Residues: CASSIDGVSGELFF. Full variable domain (rest looked up from reference TRBV19 and TRBJ2-2): DGGITQSPKYLFRKEGQNVTLSCEQNLNHDAMYWYRQDPGQGLRLIYYSQIVNDFQKGDIAEGYSVSREKKESFPLTVTSAQKNPTAFYLCASSIDGVSGELFFGEGSRLTVL.